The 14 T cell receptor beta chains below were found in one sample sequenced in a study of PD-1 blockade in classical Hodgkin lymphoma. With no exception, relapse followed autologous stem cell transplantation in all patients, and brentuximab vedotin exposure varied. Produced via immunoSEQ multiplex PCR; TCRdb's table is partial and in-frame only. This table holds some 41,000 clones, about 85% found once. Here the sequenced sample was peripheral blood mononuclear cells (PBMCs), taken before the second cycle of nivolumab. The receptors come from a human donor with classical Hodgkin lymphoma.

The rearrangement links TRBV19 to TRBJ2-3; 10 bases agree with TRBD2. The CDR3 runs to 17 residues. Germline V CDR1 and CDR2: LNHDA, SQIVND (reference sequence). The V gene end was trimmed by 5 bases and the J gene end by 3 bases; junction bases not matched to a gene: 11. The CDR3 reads CASSLTPAGGVTDTQYF. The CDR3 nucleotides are TGTGCCAGTAGTCTCACTCCAGCGGGAGGGGTAACAGATACGCAGTATTTT.

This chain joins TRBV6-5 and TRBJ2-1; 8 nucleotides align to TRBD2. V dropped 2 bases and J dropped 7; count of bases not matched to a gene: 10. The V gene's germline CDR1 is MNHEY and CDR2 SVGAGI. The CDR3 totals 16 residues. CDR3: CASSYRYGTSRNEQFF. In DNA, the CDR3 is TGTGCCAGCAGTTACCGATATGGGACTAGTAGGAATGAGCAGTTCTTC.

The CDR3 coding sequence is TGCAGCGTTGAAAGGGAGGCAGGAAACACCATATATTTT. It translates to CSVEREAGNTIYF. This chain links TRBV29-1 with TRBJ1-3; D not resolved. CDR1 SQVTM and CDR2 ANQGSEA come from the germline V gene. There are 13 residues in the CDR3. Trimming took off 2 bases at V and 4 bases at J, with 9 bases between the two ends.

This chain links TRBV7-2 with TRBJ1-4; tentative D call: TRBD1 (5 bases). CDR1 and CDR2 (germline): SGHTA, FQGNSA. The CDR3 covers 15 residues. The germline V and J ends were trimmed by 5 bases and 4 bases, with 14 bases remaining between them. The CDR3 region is CASSPEGAYNEKLFF. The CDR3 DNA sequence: TGTGCCAGCAGCCCCGAAGGGGCGTATAATGAAAAACTGTTTTTT.

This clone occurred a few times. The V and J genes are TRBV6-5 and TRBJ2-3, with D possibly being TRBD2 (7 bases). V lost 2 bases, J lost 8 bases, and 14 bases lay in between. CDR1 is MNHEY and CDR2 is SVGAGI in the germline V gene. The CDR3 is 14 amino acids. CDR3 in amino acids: CASSYGSGEGTQYF. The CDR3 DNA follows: TGTGCCAGCAGTTACGGGTCAGGGGAGGGTACGCAGTATTTT.

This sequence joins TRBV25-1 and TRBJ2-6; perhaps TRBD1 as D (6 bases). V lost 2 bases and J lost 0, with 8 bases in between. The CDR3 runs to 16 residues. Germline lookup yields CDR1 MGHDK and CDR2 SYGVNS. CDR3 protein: CASSETGRSGANVLTF. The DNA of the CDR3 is TGTGCCAGCAGTGAAACAGGGCGCTCTGGGGCCAACGTCCTGACTTTC.

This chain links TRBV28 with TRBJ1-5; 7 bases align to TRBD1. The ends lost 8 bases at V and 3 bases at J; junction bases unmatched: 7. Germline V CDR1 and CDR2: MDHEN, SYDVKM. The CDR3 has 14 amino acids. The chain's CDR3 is CASQKTGPNQPQHF. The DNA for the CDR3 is TGTGCCAGCCAGAAGACAGGGCCCAATCAGCCCCAGCATTTT. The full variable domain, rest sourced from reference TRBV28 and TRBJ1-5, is DVKVTQSSRYLVKRTGEKVFLECVQDMDHENMFWYRQDPGLGLRLIYFSYDVKMKEKGDIPEGYSVSREKKERFSLILESASTNQTSMYLCASQKTGPNQPQHFGDGTRLSIL.

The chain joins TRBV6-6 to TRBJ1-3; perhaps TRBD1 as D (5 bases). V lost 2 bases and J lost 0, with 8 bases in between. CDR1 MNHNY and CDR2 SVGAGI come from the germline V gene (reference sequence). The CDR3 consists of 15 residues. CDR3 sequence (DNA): TGTGCCAGCAGTTACCTTGACAGCTCTGGAAACACCATATATTTT. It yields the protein CASSYLDSSGNTIYF.

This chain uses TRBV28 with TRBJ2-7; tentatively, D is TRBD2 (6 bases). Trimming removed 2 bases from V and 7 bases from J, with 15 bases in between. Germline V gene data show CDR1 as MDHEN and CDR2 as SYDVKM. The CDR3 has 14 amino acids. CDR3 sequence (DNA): TGTGCCAGCAGTTTACCGGGAGCTCTGGGAGAGCAGTACTTC. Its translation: CASSLPGALGEQYF.

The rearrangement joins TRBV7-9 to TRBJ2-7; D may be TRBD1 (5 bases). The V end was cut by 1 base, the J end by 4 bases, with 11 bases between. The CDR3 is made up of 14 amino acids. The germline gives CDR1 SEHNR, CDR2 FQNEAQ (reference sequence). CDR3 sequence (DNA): TGTGCCAGCAGCTTAGTTGGCAGGGTGTACGAGCAGTACTTC. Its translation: CASSLVGRVYEQYF.

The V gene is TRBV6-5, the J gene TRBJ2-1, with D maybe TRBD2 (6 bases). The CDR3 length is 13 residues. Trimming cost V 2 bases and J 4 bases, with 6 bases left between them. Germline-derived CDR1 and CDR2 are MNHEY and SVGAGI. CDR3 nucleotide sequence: TGTGCCAGCAGTTACGGGAGGTACAATGAGCAGTTCTTC. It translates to CASSYGRYNEQFF.

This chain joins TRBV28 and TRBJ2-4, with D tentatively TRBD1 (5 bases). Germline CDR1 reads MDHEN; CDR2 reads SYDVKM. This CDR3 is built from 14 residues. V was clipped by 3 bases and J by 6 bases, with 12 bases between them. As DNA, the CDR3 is TGTGCCAGCAGTTTTCAGGGCATGAGAAACATTCAGTACTTC. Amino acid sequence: CASSFQGMRNIQYF.

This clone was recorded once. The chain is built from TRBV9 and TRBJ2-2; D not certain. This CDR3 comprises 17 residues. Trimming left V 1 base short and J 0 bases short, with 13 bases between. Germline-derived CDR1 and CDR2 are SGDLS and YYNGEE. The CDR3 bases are TGTGCCAGCAGCGTAAGCCAAAAGAACGCGAACACCGGGGAGCTGTTTTTT. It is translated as CASSVSQKNANTGELFF.

DNA for the CDR3: TGTGCCAGCAGCGTAGGGGGGGACTTCTACAATGAGCAGTTCTTC. Its translation is CASSVGGDFYNEQFF. The gene calls are TRBV9 and TRBJ2-1; TRBD2 might be the D (6 bases). The length of the CDR3 is 15 residues. V was trimmed by 0 bases and J by 3 bases, leaving 10 bases between them. From germline, CDR1 is SGDLS and CDR2 YYNGEE.